The clone carrying this T cell receptor beta chain was counted between two and nine times. The antigen remains undetermined. The source of the sample is a study of T cells after yellow fever vaccination. Germline-derived CDR1 and CDR2 are SGHTA and FQGNSA. This CDR3 is built from 15 residues. Trimming removed 4 bases at V and 4 bases at J, with 16 bases between. TCRdb re-called the 5' RACE reads with MiXCR, one entry per CDR3 protein. The repertoire consists of 250,000 or so distinct CDR3 sequences, with 6.9% occurring once and the leading ten covering about 0.9%. Study-level results: Across the CD4 and CD8 compartments, a small share of clonotypes was present in both. Reappearance after the booster was seen for most primary-vaccination clones, at 96% CD4 and 70% to 90% CD8.

The source is a man younger than 40 who received the YFV17D yellow fever vaccine. This sequence joins TRBV7-2 and TRBJ1-2; D is possibly TRBD1 (5 bases). Sequenced here: CD4+ T cells sorted from PBMCs, sampled 15 days after the yellow fever booster vaccination. The CDR3 loop reads CASSSDGTFGYGYTF. Here the CDR3 DNA reads TGTGCCAGCAGCTCGGACGGGACTTTTGGCTATGGCTACACCTTC. The variable domain in full, completed from reference TRBV7-2 and TRBJ1-2, reads GAGVSQSPSNKVTEKGKDVELRCDPISGHTALYWYRQSLGQGLEFLIYFQGNSAPDKSGLPSDRFSAERTGGSVSTLTIQRTQQEDSAVYLCASSSDGTFGYGYTFGSGTRLTVV.